What follows describes a single TCR beta chain. Antigen unknown. The V and J ends lost 0 bases and 1 base, in that order; junction bases with no gene match: 7. The CDR3 length is 18 residues. CDR1 and CDR2 from the germline V gene are MNHNS and SASEGT. Some clones are missing from TCRdb's copy, which holds only in-frame ones; the method was immunoSEQ multiplex PCR. The sample has about 87,000 clones; 84% are singletons. This sample is part of a study of PD-L1 blockade in urothelial cancer. At the level of the study: Between 0 and 3 prior chemotherapy regimens had been given to patients. Researchers found blood samples held a median of roughly 140,000 T cells.

Stated time point: pretreatment peripheral blood. All patients handed over anywhere from 1 to 8 samples, pretreatment and on-treatment. Study results and limitations: Below-median TCR clonality that was measured in pretreatment blood predicted better survival.

The chain carries TRBV6-1 and TRBJ2-1, with TRBD2 identical over 9 bases. The sequences come from PBMCs, collected around atezolizumab (anti-PD-L1) treatment. The receptor was isolated from a man in his 60s with urothelial cancer. In nucleotides, the CDR3 is TGTGCCAGCAGTGAAGCTGGCGGGAGGGCCGCATCCTACAATGAGCAGTTCTTC. Amino acid sequence: CASSEAGGRAASYNEQFF.